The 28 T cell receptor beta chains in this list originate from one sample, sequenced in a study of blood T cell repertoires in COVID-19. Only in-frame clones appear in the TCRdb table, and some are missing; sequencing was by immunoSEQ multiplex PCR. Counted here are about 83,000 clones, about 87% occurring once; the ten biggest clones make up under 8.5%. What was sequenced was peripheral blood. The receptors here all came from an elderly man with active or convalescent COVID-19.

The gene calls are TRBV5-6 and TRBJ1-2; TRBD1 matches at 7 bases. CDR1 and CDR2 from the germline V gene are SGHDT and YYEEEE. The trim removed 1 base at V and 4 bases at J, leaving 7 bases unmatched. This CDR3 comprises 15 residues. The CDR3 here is CASSLRAQGTYGYTF. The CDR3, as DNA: TGTGCCAGCAGCTTGAGGGCACAGGGGACCTATGGCTACACCTTC.

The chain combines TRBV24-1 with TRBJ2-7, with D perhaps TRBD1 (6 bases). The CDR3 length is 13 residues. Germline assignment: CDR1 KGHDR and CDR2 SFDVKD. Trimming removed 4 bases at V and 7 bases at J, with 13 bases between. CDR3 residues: CATSDLTGCEQYV. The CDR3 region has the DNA TGTGCCACCAGTGACCTTACAGGGTGTGAGCAGTACGTC.

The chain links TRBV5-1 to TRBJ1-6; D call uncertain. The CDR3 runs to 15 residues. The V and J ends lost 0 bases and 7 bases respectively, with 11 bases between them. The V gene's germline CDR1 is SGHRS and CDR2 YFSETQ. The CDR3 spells CASSLDSLINSPLHF. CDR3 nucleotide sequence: TGCGCCAGCAGCTTGGACAGCTTAATAAATTCACCCCTCCACTTT.

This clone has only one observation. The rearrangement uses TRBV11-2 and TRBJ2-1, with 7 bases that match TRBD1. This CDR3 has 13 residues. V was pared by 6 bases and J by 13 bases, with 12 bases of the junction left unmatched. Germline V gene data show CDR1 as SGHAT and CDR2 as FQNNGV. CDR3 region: CASRNPTGNAQFF. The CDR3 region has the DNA TGTGCCAGCAGAAACCCGACAGGGAATGCCCAGTTCTTC.

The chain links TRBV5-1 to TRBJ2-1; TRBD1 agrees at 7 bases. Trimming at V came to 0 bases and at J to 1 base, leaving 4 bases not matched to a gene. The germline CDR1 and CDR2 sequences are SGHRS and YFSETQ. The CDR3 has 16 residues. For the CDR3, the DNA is TGCGCCAGCAGCTTGGGGCAGGGGGTATCCTACAATGAGCAGTTCTTC. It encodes CASSLGQGVSYNEQFF.

The CDR3 protein is CATNRAGAGDTQYF. The CDR3 DNA is TGTGCCACCAACCGAGCGGGAGCGGGAGATACGCAGTATTTT. The rearrangement joins TRBV24-1 to TRBJ2-3; 8 positions match TRBD2. The trim removed 8 bases at V and 5 bases at J, leaving 8 bases unmatched. The CDR3 totals 14 residues. Germline-derived CDR1 and CDR2 are KGHDR and SFDVKD.

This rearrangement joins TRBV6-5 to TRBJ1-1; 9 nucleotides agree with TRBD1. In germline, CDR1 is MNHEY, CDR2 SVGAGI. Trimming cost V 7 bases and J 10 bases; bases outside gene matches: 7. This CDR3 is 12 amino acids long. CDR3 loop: CASNTPGQGAFF. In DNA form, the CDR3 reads TGTGCCAGCAATACTCCGGGACAGGGAGCTTTCTTT.

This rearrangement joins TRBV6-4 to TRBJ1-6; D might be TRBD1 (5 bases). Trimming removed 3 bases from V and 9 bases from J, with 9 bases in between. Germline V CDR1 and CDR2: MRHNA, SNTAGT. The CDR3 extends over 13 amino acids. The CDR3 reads CASSESRASPLHF. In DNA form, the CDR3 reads TGTGCCAGCAGTGAATCCAGGGCTTCACCCCTCCACTTT.

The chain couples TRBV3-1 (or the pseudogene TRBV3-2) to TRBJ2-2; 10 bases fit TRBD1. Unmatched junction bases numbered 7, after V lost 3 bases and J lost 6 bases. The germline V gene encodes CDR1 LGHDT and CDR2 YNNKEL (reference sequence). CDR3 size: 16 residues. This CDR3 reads CASSQWDRGRAGELFF. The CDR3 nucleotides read TGTGCCAGCAGCCAGTGGGACAGGGGACGCGCCGGGGAGCTGTTTTTT.

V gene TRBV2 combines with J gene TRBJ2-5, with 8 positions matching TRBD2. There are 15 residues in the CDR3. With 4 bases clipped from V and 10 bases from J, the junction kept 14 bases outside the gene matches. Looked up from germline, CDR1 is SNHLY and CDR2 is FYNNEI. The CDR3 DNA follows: TGTGCCAGCAGTGCGGGTTGGCTAGCGGGCGGTTACCAGTACTTC. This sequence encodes CASSAGWLAGGYQYF.

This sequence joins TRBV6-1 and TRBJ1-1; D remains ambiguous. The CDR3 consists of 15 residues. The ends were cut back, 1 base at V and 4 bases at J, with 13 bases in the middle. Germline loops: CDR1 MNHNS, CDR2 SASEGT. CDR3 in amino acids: CASSEVSEGPTEAFF. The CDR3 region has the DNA TGTGCCAGCAGTGAAGTGTCAGAGGGCCCCACTGAAGCTTTCTTT.

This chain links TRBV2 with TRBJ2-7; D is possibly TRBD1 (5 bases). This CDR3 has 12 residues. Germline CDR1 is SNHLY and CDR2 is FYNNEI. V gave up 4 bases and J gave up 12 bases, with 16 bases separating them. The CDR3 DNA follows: TGTGCCAGCAGTGGGCCGTTGACAGCGACGTACGTC. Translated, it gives CASSGPLTATYV.

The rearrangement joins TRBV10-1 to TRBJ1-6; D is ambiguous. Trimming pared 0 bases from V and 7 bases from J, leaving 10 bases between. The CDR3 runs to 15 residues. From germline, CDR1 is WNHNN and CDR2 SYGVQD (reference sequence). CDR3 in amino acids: CASSESPAGNSPLHF. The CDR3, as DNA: TGCGCCAGCAGTGAGTCCCCGGCGGGGAATTCACCCCTCCACTTT.

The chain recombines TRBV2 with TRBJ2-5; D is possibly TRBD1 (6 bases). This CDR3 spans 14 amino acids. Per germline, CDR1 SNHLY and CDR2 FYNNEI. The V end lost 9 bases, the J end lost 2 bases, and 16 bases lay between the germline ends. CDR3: CARKQGGEQETQYF. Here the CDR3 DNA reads TGTGCCAGGAAACAAGGGGGAGAACAAGAGACCCAGTACTTC.

This CDR3 is CASSQHSGETQYF. DNA of the CDR3: TGTGCCAGCAGCCAGCACAGTGGAGAGACCCAGTACTTC. This chain uses TRBV2 with TRBJ2-5; D is unclear. Germline assignment: CDR1 SNHLY and CDR2 FYNNEI. Trimming stripped 6 bases from V and 4 bases from J, with 12 bases between. The CDR3 covers 13 residues.

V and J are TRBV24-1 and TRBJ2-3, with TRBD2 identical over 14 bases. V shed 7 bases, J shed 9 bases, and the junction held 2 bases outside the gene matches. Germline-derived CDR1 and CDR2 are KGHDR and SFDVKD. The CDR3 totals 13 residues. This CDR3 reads CATRGTSGSTQYF. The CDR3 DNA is TGTGCCACCAGAGGGACTAGCGGGAGCACGCAGTATTTT.

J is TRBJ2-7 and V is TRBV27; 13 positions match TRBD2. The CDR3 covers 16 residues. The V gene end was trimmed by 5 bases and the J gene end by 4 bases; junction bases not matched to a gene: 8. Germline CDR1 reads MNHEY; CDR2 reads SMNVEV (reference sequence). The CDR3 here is CASSPIGTSGMYEQYV. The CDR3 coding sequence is TGTGCCAGCAGTCCCATTGGGACTAGCGGGATGTACGAGCAGTACGTC.

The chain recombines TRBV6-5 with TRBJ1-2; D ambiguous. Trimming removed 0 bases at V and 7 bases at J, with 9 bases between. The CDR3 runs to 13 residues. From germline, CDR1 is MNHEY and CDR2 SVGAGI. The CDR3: CASSYSTGSGYTF. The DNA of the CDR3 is TGTGCCAGCAGTTACTCGACGGGGTCTGGCTACACCTTC.

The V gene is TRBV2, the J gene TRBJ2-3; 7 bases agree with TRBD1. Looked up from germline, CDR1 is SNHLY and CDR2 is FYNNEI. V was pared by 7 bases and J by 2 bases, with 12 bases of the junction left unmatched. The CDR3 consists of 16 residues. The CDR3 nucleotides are TGTGCCAGCAACTACCCGACAGGGATTAACACAGATACGCAGTATTTT. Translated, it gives CASNYPTGINTDTQYF.

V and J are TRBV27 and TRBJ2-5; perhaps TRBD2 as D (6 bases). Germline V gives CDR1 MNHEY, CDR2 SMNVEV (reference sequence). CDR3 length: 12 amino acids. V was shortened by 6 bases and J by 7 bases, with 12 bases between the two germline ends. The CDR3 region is CASRGGGWTQYF. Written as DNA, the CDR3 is TGTGCCAGCAGAGGTGGGGGGTGGACCCAGTACTTC.

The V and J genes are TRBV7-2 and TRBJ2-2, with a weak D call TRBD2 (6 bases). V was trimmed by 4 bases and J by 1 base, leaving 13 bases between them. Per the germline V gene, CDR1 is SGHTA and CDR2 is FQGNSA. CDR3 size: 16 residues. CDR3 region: CASSSNSGLNTGELFF. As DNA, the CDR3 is TGTGCCAGCAGCTCGAACTCGGGACTGAACACCGGGGAGCTGTTTTTT.

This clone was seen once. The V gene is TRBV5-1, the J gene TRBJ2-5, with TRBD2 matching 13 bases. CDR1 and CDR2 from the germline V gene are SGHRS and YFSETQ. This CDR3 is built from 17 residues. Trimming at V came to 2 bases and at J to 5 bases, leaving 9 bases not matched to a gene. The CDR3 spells CASSLRTSGRSGETQYF. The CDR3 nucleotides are TGCGCCAGCAGCTTAAGGACTAGCGGGAGATCCGGGGAGACCCAGTACTTC.

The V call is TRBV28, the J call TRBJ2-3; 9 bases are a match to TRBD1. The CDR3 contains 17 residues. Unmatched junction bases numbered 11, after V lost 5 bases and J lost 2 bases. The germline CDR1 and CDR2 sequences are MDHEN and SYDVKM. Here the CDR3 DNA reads TGTGCCAGCAGTACGCGCTCCGGGACAGGGCCCACAGATACGCAGTATTTT. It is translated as CASSTRSGTGPTDTQYF.

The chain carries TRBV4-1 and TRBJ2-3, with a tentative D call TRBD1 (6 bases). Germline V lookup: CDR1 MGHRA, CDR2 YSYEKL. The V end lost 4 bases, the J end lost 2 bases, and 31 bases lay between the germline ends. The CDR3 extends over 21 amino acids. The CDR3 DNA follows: TGCGCCAGCAGCCGCTCCGGGACACAAAAAATGGGGGTTAGTGACACAGATACGCAGTATTTT. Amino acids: CASSRSGTQKMGVSDTDTQYF.

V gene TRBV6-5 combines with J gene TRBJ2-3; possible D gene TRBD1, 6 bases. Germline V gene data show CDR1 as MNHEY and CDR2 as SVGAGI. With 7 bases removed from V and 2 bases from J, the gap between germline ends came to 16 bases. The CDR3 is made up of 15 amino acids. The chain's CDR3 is CASTPPGTYTDTQYF. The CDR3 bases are TGTGCCAGCACCCCCCCAGGGACATACACAGATACGCAGTATTTT.

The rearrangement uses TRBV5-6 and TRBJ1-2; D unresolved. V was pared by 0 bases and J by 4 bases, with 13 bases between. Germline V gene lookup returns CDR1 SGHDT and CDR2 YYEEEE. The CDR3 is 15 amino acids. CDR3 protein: CASSLVSHSTYGYTF. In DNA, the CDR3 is TGTGCCAGCAGCTTGGTGTCCCACAGCACCTATGGCTACACCTTC.

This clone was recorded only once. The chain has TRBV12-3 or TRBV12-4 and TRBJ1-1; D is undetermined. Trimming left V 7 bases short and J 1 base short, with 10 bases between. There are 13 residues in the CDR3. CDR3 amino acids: CASTLRGNTEAFF. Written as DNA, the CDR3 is TGTGCCAGCACCCTACGAGGGAACACTGAAGCTTTCTTT.

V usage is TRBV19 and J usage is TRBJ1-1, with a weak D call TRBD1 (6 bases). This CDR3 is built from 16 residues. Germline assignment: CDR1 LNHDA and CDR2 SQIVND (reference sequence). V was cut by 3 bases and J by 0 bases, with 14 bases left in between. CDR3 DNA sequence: TGTGCCAGTAGTATCCGACAGGCGCACTTGAACACTGAAGCTTTCTTT. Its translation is CASSIRQAHLNTEAFF.